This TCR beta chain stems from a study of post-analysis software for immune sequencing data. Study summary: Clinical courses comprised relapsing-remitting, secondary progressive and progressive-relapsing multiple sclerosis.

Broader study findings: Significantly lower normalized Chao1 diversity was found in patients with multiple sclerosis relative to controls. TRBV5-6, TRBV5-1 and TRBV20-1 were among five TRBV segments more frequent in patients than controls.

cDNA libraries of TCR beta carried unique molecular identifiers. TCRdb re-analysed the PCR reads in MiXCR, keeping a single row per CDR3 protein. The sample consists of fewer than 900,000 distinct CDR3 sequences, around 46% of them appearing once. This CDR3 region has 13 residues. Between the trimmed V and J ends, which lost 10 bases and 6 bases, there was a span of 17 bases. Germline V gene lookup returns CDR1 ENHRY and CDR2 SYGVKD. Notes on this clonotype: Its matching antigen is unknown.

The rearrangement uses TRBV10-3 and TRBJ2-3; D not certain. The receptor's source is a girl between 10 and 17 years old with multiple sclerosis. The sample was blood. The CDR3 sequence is CATSSGFSDTQYF. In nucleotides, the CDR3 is TGTGCCACTTCATCGGGCTTTTCTGATACGCAGTATTTT.